This is a list of T cell receptor beta chains from one sample in a study of T cell responses to AZD1222 COVID-19 vaccine. The method was immunoSEQ multiplex PCR; TCRdb's version includes in-frame clones alone and lacks a portion of them. The table records 150,000 to 160,000 clones, roughly 90% of them present only once. The sequencing here drew on peripheral blood, taken on day 0 of AZD1222 vaccination. The receptors were sampled from an adult in good health. Both conserved end residues are trimmed from each CDR3. A D gene is named only where the DNA matches it firmly.

j_gene	v_gene	d_gene	CDR3aa
TRBJ1-2	TRBV7-9	.	ASSLASGHWNGYT
TRBJ2-5	TRBV29-1	TRBD1	SVGTGWRETQY
TRBJ2-7	TRBV5-4	TRBD1	ASSSPGQLSYEQY
TRBJ2-2	TRBV7-2	.	ASSRSTTGELF
TRBJ1-6	TRBV6-5	TRBD1	ASKRDRSSSPLH
TRBJ1-5	TRBV30	.	AWANHTGGVWSNQPQH
TRBJ2-3	TRBV10-3	.	AISESAGRTDTQY
TRBJ2-4	TRBV7-3	.	ASSLASRIAKNIQY
TRBJ2-1	TRBV29-1	TRBD2	SVEKGGGAREQF
TRBJ1-2	TRBV29-1	.	SVTPPGHYGYT
TRBJ2-5	TRBV5-1	.	ASSSGGTETQY
TRBJ2-5	TRBV5-5	.	ASSFFHRARGGETQY
TRBJ1-1	TRBV6-5	.	ASRATGRV
TRBJ2-3	TRBV11-1	.	ASSRDGASVTQY
TRBJ1-5	TRBV28	.	ASTPSGSNQPQH
TRBJ1-4	TRBV7-2	TRBD1	ASSRGQGTPNEKLF
TRBJ1-1	TRBV3-1/TRBV3-2	TRBD1	ASSRGQGQRGAF
TRBJ2-7	TRBV18	.	ASSRASYEQY
TRBJ2-5	TRBV7-2	.	ASSPTRGGQETQY
TRBJ2-3	TRBV2	.	ASTGDFTDTQY
TRBJ1-2	TRBV3-1/TRBV3-2	.	ASSQGANYGYT
TRBJ2-5	TRBV7-2	TRBD1	ASSSAGTGGEETQY
TRBJ2-3	TRBV3-1/TRBV3-2	.	ASSHANKDTQY
TRBJ1-1	TRBV9	TRBD1	ASRPPGQGGAEAF
TRBJ1-2	TRBV19	.	ASSIDYGGSGYT
TRBJ1-6	TRBV2	.	ASNGGGVWDSPLH
TRBJ1-2	TRBV18	.	ASSLDMPYGYT
TRBJ1-5	TRBV19	.	ASSSQGNQPQH
TRBJ2-2	TRBV2	.	ASSDSQNTGELF
TRBJ2-7	TRBV9	TRBD2	ASSPTSGGTTKQY
TRBJ1-1	TRBV6-2/TRBV6-3	.	ASRYRDTEAF
TRBJ2-3	TRBV5-6	.	ASSFRALSTDTQY
TRBJ2-7	TRBV4-1	.	ASSQSQGSSYEQY
TRBJ1-6	TRBV14	TRBD1	ASSLGTGGWSPLH
TRBJ2-5	TRBV6-5	.	ASSIGRKETQY
TRBJ2-1	TRBV7-9	.	ASSLVSGEQF